The 19 T cell receptor beta chains in this list originate from one sample, sequenced in a study of patients and donors after allogeneic stem cell transplantation. TCRdb reanalysed the RT-PCR reads using MiXCR and keeps one entry per CDR3 protein. Of about 110,000 distinct CDR3 sequences in the sample, around 38% were seen once. Sequencing used blood, either unsorted or a sorted T cell fraction (not recorded which). Receptor source: a human donor who was either an allogeneic HSCT recipient or a stem cell or donor lymphocyte infusion donor (not recorded which). It is not recorded whose cells these are; they may come from a transplant donor.

The chain joins TRBV20-1 to TRBJ1-4, with unresolved D. The germline V gene has CDR1 DFQATT and CDR2 SNEGSKA (reference sequence). This CDR3 contains 11 residues. The germline V and J ends were trimmed by 6 bases and 6 bases, with 8 bases remaining between them. The CDR3 loop reads CSALIYEKLFF. Here the CDR3 DNA reads TGCAGTGCACTGATCTATGAAAAACTGTTTTTT.

This rearrangement joins TRBV20-1 to TRBJ2-7; D is unresolved. From germline, CDR1 is DFQATT and CDR2 SNEGSKA (reference sequence). CDR3 length: 16 amino acids. V lost 0 bases and J lost 0, with 15 bases in between. The CDR3 is CSARDMVSFFSYEQYF. For the CDR3, the DNA is TGCAGTGCTAGAGATATGGTCAGTTTCTTCTCCTACGAGCAGTACTTC.

The J gene is TRBJ1-2, the V gene TRBV7-2; 7 positions agree with TRBD1. Germline CDR1 and CDR2: SGHTA and FQGNSA. CDR3 length: 15 amino acids. The V and J ends lost 6 bases and 4 bases, in that order; junction bases with no gene match: 11. As DNA, the CDR3 is TGTGCCAGCAGAAGACAGGGAGGGCAAATCTATGGCTACACCTTC. The encoded protein is CASRRQGGQIYGYTF.

J is TRBJ1-2 and V is TRBV4-3; TRBD1 is a possible D gene (5 bases). V shed 0 bases and J shed 0 bases, with 20 bases lying between them. Germline CDR1 reads LGHNA; CDR2 reads YSLEER. CDR3 length: 19 residues. CDR3 region: CASSQDWSTPWGTNYGYTF. DNA of the CDR3: TGCGCCAGCAGCCAAGATTGGTCGACCCCCTGGGGGACTAACTATGGCTACACCTTC.

This clonotype occurred a few times. The gene calls are TRBV5-1 and TRBJ1-6, with D maybe TRBD1 (6 bases). Trimming pared 1 base from V and 8 bases from J, leaving 10 bases between. The CDR3 is 14 residues long. Germline-derived CDR1 and CDR2 are SGHRS and YFSETQ. CDR3 sequence reads: CASSLKAGDSPLHF. CDR3 DNA sequence: TGCGCCAGCAGCTTGAAGGCAGGGGATTCACCCCTCCACTTT.

The chain links TRBV10-1 to TRBJ2-7, with D hard to call. Germline V gene lookup returns CDR1 WNHNN and CDR2 SYGVQD (reference sequence). Trimming pared 0 bases from V and 5 bases from J, leaving 14 bases between. The CDR3 is 15 residues long. CDR3 protein: CASSESETRRDEQYF. DNA of the CDR3: TGCGCCAGCAGTGAGTCTGAGACCCGCCGGGACGAGCAGTACTTC.

This clonotype was seen only a few times. V gene TRBV7-8 combines with J gene TRBJ1-1, with a weak D call TRBD1 (6 bases). V was trimmed by 5 bases and J by 1 base, leaving 11 bases between them. The CDR3 sequence is 14 residues long. Germline CDR1 and CDR2: SGHVS and FQNEAQ. CDR3: CASSRWGQNTEAFF. CDR3 in DNA: TGTGCCAGCAGCCGGTGGGGACAGAACACTGAAGCTTTCTTT.

The J gene is TRBJ1-5, the V gene TRBV6-5, with no clear D. CDR1 is MNHEY, CDR2 SVGAGI, per germline. This CDR3 comprises 15 residues. V lost 0 bases, J lost 3 bases, and 9 bases lay in between. CDR3 amino acids: CASSYSAALNQPQHF. CDR3 bases: TGTGCCAGCAGTTACTCGGCAGCCCTCAATCAGCCCCAGCATTTT.

J is TRBJ2-2 and V is TRBV18; 11 bases are a match to TRBD2. V lost 6 bases, J lost 0 bases, and 3 bases stayed unmatched. The CDR3 loop spans 16 amino acids. Germline loops: CDR1 KGHSH, CDR2 LQKENI. CDR3 in amino acids: CASSALAGANTGELFF. The CDR3, as DNA: TGTGCCAGCTCCGCACTAGCGGGGGCGAACACCGGGGAGCTGTTTTTT.

The chain links TRBV6-5 to TRBJ1-3; D is undetermined. The CDR3 is made up of 14 amino acids. The V and J ends lost 5 bases and 2 bases respectively, with 10 bases between them. Germline V gives CDR1 MNHEY, CDR2 SVGAGI. The CDR3 DNA reads TGTGCCAGCAGTGACCGGCATGCTGGAAACACCATATATTTT. This sequence encodes CASSDRHAGNTIYF.

In nucleotides, the CDR3 is TGTGCCAGCAGCCAAGACCCGATGGGGACAGATACGCAGTATTTT. Protein sequence: CASSQDPMGTDTQYF. The chain joins TRBV3-1 to TRBJ2-3, with D hard to call. Germline assignment: CDR1 LGHDT and CDR2 YNNKEL (reference sequence). Trimming removed 0 bases from V and 3 bases from J, with 10 bases in between. This CDR3 is built from 15 residues.

This clonotype has more than one count but fewer than ten. The J gene is TRBJ2-1, the V gene TRBV20-1, with D maybe TRBD1 (5 bases). The CDR3 extends over 15 amino acids. Germline V CDR1 and CDR2: DFQATT, SNEGSKA (reference sequence). The germline V and J ends were trimmed by 2 bases and 0 bases, with 11 bases remaining between them. The chain's CDR3 is CSARRTKSSYNEQFF. The CDR3 DNA reads as TGCAGTGCTAGAAGGACAAAAAGCTCCTACAATGAGCAGTTCTTC.

The chain has TRBV5-1 and TRBJ1-2, with a weak D call TRBD1 (6 bases). The length of the CDR3 is 16 residues. V was shortened by 5 bases and J by 0 bases, with 17 bases between the two germline ends. The germline V gene has CDR1 SGHRS and CDR2 YFSETQ. Written as DNA, the CDR3 is TGCGCCAGCAGACGGGACATCGTTCTAGCTAACTATGGCTACACCTTC. This translates into CASRRDIVLANYGYTF. Looking up the rest from reference TRBV5-1 and TRBJ1-2 gives the full variable domain: KAGVTQTPRYLIKTRGQQVTLSCSPISGHRSVSWYQQTPGQGLQFLFEYFSETQRNKGNFPGRFSGRQFSNSRSEMNVSTLELGDSALYLCASRRDIVLANYGYTFGSGTRLTVV.

This clonotype was observed a few times. The chain employs TRBV20-1 and TRBJ1-4; D uncertain. The CDR3 is 13 residues long. Germline CDR1 is DFQATT and CDR2 is SNEGSKA (reference sequence). The ends were cut back, 6 bases at V and 6 bases at J, with 14 bases in the middle. CDR3 loop: CSARKQQDEKLFF. In DNA, the CDR3 is TGCAGTGCGAGGAAACAGCAGGATGAAAAACTGTTTTTT.

This clonotype was counted only a few times. The chain links TRBV20-1 to TRBJ2-1; 9 bases fit TRBD2. The CDR3 has 14 residues. Trimming took 6 bases from V and 1 from J; bases not matched to a gene: 4. Germline CDR1 reads DFQATT; CDR2 reads SNEGSKA (reference sequence). The CDR3 here is CSAQTSGSYNEQFF. CDR3 DNA: TGCAGTGCCCAGACTAGCGGATCCTACAATGAGCAGTTCTTC.

This clonotype has more than one count but fewer than ten. The chain has TRBV28 and TRBJ1-5, with TRBD1 as a possible D gene (5 bases). CDR3 length: 15 amino acids. Germline loops: CDR1 MDHEN, CDR2 SYDVKM. The germline V and J ends were trimmed by 7 bases and 2 bases, with 15 bases remaining between them. CDR3 coding DNA: TGTGCCAGCATATGGGGCGCGGGTGGCAATCAGCCCCAGCATTTT. Translating gives CASIWGAGGNQPQHF.

The V call is TRBV7-2, the J call TRBJ2-3, with D maybe TRBD2 (6 bases). The germline V gene has CDR1 SGHTA and CDR2 FQGNSA. The CDR3 is 14 amino acids. The V end lost 4 bases, the J end lost 2 bases, and 10 bases lay between the germline ends. CDR3 sequence: CASSYSGTTDTQYF. CDR3 DNA: TGTGCCAGCAGCTATAGCGGAACCACAGATACGCAGTATTTT.

V is TRBV28 and J is TRBJ1-5; tentatively, D is TRBD1 (5 bases). The CDR3 length is 15 residues. CDR1 is MDHEN, CDR2 SYDVKM, per germline. Trimming took 3 bases from V and 4 from J, leaving 13 bases between them. CDR3 amino acids: CASSLDGGQNQPQHF. The CDR3 region has the DNA TGTGCCAGCAGTTTGGATGGGGGTCAAAATCAGCCCCAGCATTTT.

This CDR3 reads CASSLTPVAGGPQETQYF. CDR3 bases: TGCGCCAGCAGCTTGACCCCAGTAGCGGGAGGGCCCCAAGAGACCCAGTACTTC. The J gene is TRBJ2-5, the V gene TRBV5-1, with TRBD2 matching 11 bases. Losses at the gene ends were 1 base for V and 1 base for J; bases not matched to a gene: 9. The CDR3 is 18 amino acids. Germline CDR1 reads SGHRS; CDR2 reads YFSETQ. Using reference TRBV5-1 and TRBJ2-5 for the parts outside the CDR3, the full variable domain is KAGVTQTPRYLIKTRGQQVTLSCSPISGHRSVSWYQQTPGQGLQFLFEYFSETQRNKGNFPGRFSGRQFSNSRSEMNVSTLELGDSALYLCASSLTPVAGGPQETQYFGPGTRLLVL.